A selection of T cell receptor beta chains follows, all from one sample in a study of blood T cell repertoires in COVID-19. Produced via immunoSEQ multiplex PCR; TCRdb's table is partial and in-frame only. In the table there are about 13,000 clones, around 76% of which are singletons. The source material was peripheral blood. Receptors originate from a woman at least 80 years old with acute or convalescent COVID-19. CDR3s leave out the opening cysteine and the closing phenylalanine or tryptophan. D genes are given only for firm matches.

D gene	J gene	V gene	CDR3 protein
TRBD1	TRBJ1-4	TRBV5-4	ASSRQGAVEKLF
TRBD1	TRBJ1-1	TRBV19	ASSTTGGTEAF
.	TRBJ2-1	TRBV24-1	ATLGLDSGANEQF
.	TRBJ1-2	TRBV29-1	SARGGYGYT
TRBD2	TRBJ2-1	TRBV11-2	ASSPIGGSEQF
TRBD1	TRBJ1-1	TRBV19	ASSPSPTGRNTEAF
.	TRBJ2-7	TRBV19	ASNRDKSSYEQY
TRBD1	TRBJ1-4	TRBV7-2	ASSPDRGGNEKLF
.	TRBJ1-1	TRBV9	ASSPQGSDTEAF
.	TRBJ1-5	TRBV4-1	ASSQEGGRGPSNQPQH
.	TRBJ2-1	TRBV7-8	ASSLSSSSYNEQF
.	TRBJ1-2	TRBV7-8	ASSPYGGARGYT
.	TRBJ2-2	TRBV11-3	ASSLAWNTGELF
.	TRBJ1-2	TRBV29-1	SVTGNYGYT
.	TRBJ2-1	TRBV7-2	ASSLWRSSEGEQF
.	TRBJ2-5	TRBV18	ASSPPGQTQY
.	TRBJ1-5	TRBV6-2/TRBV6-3	ASSYSIGRGSGQPQH
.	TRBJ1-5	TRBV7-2	ASSLEGGSNQPQH
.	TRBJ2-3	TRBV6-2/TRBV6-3	ASSRGPVDTQY
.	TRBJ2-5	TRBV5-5	ASSRGTYQETQY
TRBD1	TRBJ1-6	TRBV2	ASRIGQADSPLH
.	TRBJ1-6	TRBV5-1	ASSLVEGWNSPLH
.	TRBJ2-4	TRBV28	ASSLQVKNIQY
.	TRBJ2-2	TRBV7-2	ASSFGPGLAGEITGELF
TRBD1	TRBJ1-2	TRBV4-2	ASSRSQGEGDGYT
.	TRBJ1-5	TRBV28	ASSPQVGGATHQPQH
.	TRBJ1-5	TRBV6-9	ASSYRGNQPQH
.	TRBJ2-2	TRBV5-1	ASTDSRKNTGELF
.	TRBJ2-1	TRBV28	ASSLFATGAYNEQF
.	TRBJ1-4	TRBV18	ASSPGQFATNEKLF
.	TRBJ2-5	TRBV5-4	ASSLELASGETQY
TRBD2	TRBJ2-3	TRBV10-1	ASSRPGTRDGSDTQY
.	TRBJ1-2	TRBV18	ASSPPGGSYT
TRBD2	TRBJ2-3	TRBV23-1	ASSQSEGLAGAPLLTDTQY
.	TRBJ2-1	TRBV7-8	ASSLGGGMYNEQF
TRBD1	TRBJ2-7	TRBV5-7	ASSLGGTGGEQY
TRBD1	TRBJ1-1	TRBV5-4	ASSGRDRDTEAF
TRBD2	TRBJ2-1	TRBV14	ASRRTSGSYNEQF
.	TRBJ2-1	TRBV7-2	ASSLIGLHNEQF
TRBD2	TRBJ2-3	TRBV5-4	ASRGARGGSTDTQY
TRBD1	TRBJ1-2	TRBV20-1	SASLPGGNYGYT
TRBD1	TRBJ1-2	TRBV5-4	ASSSPGGNYGYT
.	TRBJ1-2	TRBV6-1	ASSPQGDYGYT